This T cell receptor beta chain is drawn from a study of blood T cell repertoires in COVID-19. Trimming took 0 bases from V and 4 from J, leaving 16 bases between them. Germline V gene data show CDR1 as SGDLS and CDR2 as YYNGEE. CDR3 length: 16 residues. Data came from immunoSEQ multiplex PCR; TCRdb stores just in-frame clones and leaves some out. The data hold 300,000 or so clones, with 87% observed a single time. The chain couples TRBV9 to TRBJ1-1, with TRBD1 as a possible D gene (5 bases). The sequencing sample was made of peripheral blood. The clonotype comes from a woman aged 40 to 50 who had recovered from COVID-19. The CDR3 loop reads CASSVGADLGLTEAFF. The CDR3 DNA follows: TGTGCCAGCAGCGTAGGGGCGGATCTGGGGCTCACTGAAGCTTTCTTT.